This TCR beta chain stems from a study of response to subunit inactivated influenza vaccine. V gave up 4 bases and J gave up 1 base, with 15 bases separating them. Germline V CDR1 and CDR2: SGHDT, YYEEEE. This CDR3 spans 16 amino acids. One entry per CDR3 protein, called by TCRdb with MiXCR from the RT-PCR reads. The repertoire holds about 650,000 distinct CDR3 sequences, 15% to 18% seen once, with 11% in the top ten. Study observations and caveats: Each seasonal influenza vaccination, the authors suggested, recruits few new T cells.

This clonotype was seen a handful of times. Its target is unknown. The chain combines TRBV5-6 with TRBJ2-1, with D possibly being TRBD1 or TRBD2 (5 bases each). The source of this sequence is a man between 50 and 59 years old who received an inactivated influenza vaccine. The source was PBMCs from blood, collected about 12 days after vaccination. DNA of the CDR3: TGTGCCAGCAGCCTACCGGGGCCGACTTCCTACAATGAGCAGTTCTTC. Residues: CASSLPGPTSYNEQFF. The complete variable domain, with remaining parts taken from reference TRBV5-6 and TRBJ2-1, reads DAGVTQSPTHLIKTRGQQVTLRCSPKSGHDTVSWYQQALGQGPQFIFQYYEEEERQRGNFPDRFSGHQFPNYSSELNVNALLLGDSALYLCASSLPGPTSYNEQFFGPGTRLTVL.